This is a list of T cell receptor beta chains from one sample in a study of human T cells and chemical hapten exposure. Via MiXCR, TCRdb re-called the RACE reads, giving one row per CDR3 protein. The sample lists about 84,000 distinct CDR3 sequences; 10% to 11% were seen once. The material sequenced was whole blood, taken in connection with sensitization to the hapten diphenylcyclopropenone (DPC). The receptors come from a woman in her forties or fifties with alopecia areata. Some clones in this sample may be carry-over from other donors' samples. The CDR3 runs from the conserved cysteine through the conserved F or W. D genes are given only for firm matches. A clone size is listed for some rows: how often the clone was seen (once, few, many), or a class if it is expanded.

clone size | J gene | D gene | V gene | CDR3 protein | CDR3 DNA
many | TRBJ2-2 | NA | TRBV11-1 | CASSLGVKNTGELFF | TGTGCCAGCAGCTTAGGGGTCAAGAACACCGGGGAGCTGTTTTTT
few | TRBJ1-4 | TRBD1 | TRBV6-5 | CASSLTGDGEKLFF | TGTGCCAGCAGTTTGACAGGGGACGGTGAAAAACTGTTTTTT
many | TRBJ1-1 | NA | TRBV5-6 | CASSLVRPLGKGTEAFF | TGTGCCAGCAGCTTGGTTCGGCCTTTGGGGAAGGGGACTGAAGCTTTCTTT
few | TRBJ1-4 | NA | TRBV11-2 | CASSSRHGGNEKLFF | TGTGCCAGCAGCTCGCGGCATGGGGGTAATGAAAAACTGTTTTTT
many | TRBJ2-1 | TRBD2 | TRBV30 | CAWSITGGPRYNEQFF | TGTGCCTGGAGTATAACGGGAGGGCCGCGATACAATGAGCAGTTCTTC
few | TRBJ2-7 | TRBD2 | TRBV20-1 | CSASGLAGGPYEQYF | TGCAGTGCGAGCGGTCTAGCGGGAGGGCCCTACGAGCAGTACTTC
many | TRBJ1-5 | NA | TRBV6-6 | CASRQVFLHF | TGTGCCAGCAGACAGGTTTTCTTACATTTT
few | TRBJ2-7 | NA | TRBV28 | CASLDQSHEQYF | TGTGCCAGTCTCGACCAAAGCCACGAGCAGTACTTC
many | TRBJ2-5 | NA | TRBV20-1 | CSARDWPTQYF | TGCAGTGCTAGAGATTGGCCCACCCAGTACTTC
many | TRBJ1-1 | TRBD1 | TRBV11-2 | CASSRDRGTEAFF | TGTGCCAGCAGCCGGGACAGGGGCACTGAAGCTTTCTTT
many | TRBJ2-1 | NA | TRBV5-5 | CASSLGGLGEQFF | TGTGCCAGCAGCTTGGGGGGATTGGGTGAGCAGTTCTTC
NA | TRBJ2-3 | TRBD2 | TRBV10-2 | CASSELGLATYF | TGCGCCAGCAGTGAGTTAGGACTAGCGACCTATTTT
few | TRBJ1-2 | NA | TRBV9 | CASSVLDASGYGYTF | TGTGCCAGCAGCGTGCTAGACGCTTCTGGCTATGGCTACACCTTC
many | TRBJ2-4 | NA | TRBV12-3/TRBV12-4 | CASRSYLRGAKNIQYF | TGTGCCAGCAGGTCTTACTTGAGGGGGGCCAAAAACATTCAGTACTTC
many | TRBJ1-5 | NA | TRBV28 | CASSLGQKNQPQHF | TGTGCCAGCAGTTTAGGACAGAAGAATCAGCCCCAGCATTTT
many | TRBJ2-7 | NA | TRBV2 | CASRSGWSTYEQYF | TGTGCCAGCAGGTCGGGGTGGTCCACCTACGAGCAGTACTTC
many | TRBJ2-5 | TRBD2 | TRBV24-1 | CATSAGLAGETQYF | TGTGCCACCAGTGCGGGACTAGCAGGGGAGACCCAGTACTTC
few | TRBJ2-1 | TRBD2 | TRBV20-1 | CSAGGGLAGVNEQFF | TGCAGTGCTGGGGGCGGACTAGCGGGAGTCAATGAGCAGTTCTTC
many | TRBJ2-6 | TRBD1 | TRBV6-2/TRBV6-3 | CASSMGVDRGRGLGANVLTF | TGTGCCAGCAGTATGGGAGTCGACAGGGGGCGCGGCCTTGGGGCCAACGTCCTGACTTTC
few | TRBJ1-2 | TRBD1 | TRBV7-6 | CASSLVQGAANGYTF | TGTGCCAGCAGCTTAGTACAGGGGGCTGCTAATGGCTACACCTTC
many | TRBJ1-5 | NA | TRBV28 | CASSPPGPYQPQHF | TGTGCCAGCAGTCCGCCCGGGCCTTATCAGCCCCAGCATTTT
many | TRBJ1-1 | TRBD1 | TRBV28 | CASSLRTGAAMNTEAFF | TGTGCCAGCAGTTTAAGAACAGGGGCGGCCATGAACACTGAAGCTTTCTTT
NA | TRBJ2-1 | TRBD2 | TRBV29-1 | CSVQIGTSPHEQFF | TGCAGCGTCCAAATTGGGACTAGCCCCCATGAGCAGTTCTTC